These 16 T cell receptor beta chains came from one sample sequenced in a study of identical twins. From the 5' RACE reads, TCRdb called clonotypes with MiXCR, one entry per CDR3 protein. The sample records around 450,000 distinct CDR3 sequences, 14% being singletons. These same data were also listed under a study on yellow fever vaccine responses in identical twins.

What was sequenced was CD4+ T cells sorted from blood. These receptors were taken from a woman in her late teens or twenties in good health.

The V gene is TRBV7-2, the J gene TRBJ2-7; 11 bases agree with TRBD2. The junction had 4 bases not matched to a gene; V was cut back by 0 bases and J by 0 bases. The CDR3 is made up of 17 amino acids. Germline lookup yields CDR1 SGHTA and CDR2 FQGNSA. CDR3 sequence (DNA): TGTGCCAGCAGCTTAGCTCGACTAGCGGGACTCTCCTACGAGCAGTACTTC. Translating it yields CASSLARLAGLSYEQYF.

In this sample, this clonotype turned up a few times. The V and J genes are TRBV12-3 or TRBV12-4 and TRBJ1-5; D is undetermined. The CDR3 is made up of 15 amino acids. V lost 3 bases to trimming and J lost 3 bases, with 12 bases between them. Written as DNA, the CDR3 is TGTGCCAGCAGTTTCTCGGACCGGGACAATCAGCCCCAGCATTTT. Encoded protein: CASSFSDRDNQPQHF.

Only a few counts were recorded for this clonotype. CDR3 nucleotides: TGCAGTGGCGGGGGGGACTCCTACGAGCAGTACTTC. Amino acids: CSGGGDSYEQYF. This chain connects TRBV20-1 to TRBJ2-7; 9 bases are a match to TRBD2. There are 12 residues in the CDR3. Germline V CDR1 and CDR2: DFQATT, SNEGSKA (reference sequence). Trimming took 7 bases from V and 0 from J; bases not matched to a gene: 1.

This clonotype showed up just a few times. The chain joins TRBV29-1 to TRBJ1-1, with D unclear. The CDR3 is 12 amino acids. Germline V gene lookup returns CDR1 SQVTM and CDR2 ANQGSEA. Trimming stripped 0 bases from V and 3 bases from J, with 5 bases between. The CDR3 sequence is CSVEDGHTEAFF. In DNA, the CDR3 is TGCAGCGTTGAAGATGGGCACACTGAAGCTTTCTTT. Full variable domain (missing parts from reference TRBV29-1 and TRBJ1-1): SAVISQKPSRDICQRGTSLTIQCQVDSQVTMMFWYRQQPGQSLTLIATANQGSEATYESGFVIDKFPISRPNLTFSTLTVSNMSPEDSSIYLCSVEDGHTEAFFGQGTRLTVV.

V is TRBV6-2 or TRBV6-3 and J is TRBJ1-1; possibly TRBD1 for D (5 bases). Per germline, CDR1 MNHEY and CDR2 SVGEGT. The CDR3 spans 13 residues. V shed 8 bases and J shed 3 bases, with 13 bases lying between them. The CDR3: CASSGQGYTEAFF. CDR3 coding DNA: TGTGCCAGCTCCGGCCAGGGTTACACTGAAGCTTTCTTT.

The chain employs TRBV19 and TRBJ2-3, with 7 nucleotides matching TRBD1. Per the germline V gene, CDR1 is LNHDA and CDR2 is SQIVND (reference sequence). With 6 bases clipped from V and 2 bases from J, the junction kept 8 bases outside the gene matches. The CDR3 is 15 amino acids. The DNA of the CDR3 is TGTGCCAGTAGCGAAAGACAGGGACCCACAGATACGCAGTATTTT. It specifies CASSERQGPTDTQYF.

This clonotype has at least ten counts. The chain recombines TRBV24-1 with TRBJ1-5; D is unclear. Per the germline V gene, CDR1 is KGHDR and CDR2 is SFDVKD. CDR3 size: 12 residues. Trimming removed 7 bases at V and 3 bases at J, with 6 bases between. CDR3 DNA: TGTGCCACCAGCGATCCCAATCAGCCCCAGCATTTT. Translating gives CATSDPNQPQHF.

This clonotype was seen many times. The gene calls are TRBV7-3 and TRBJ1-2; maybe TRBD1 (5 bases). The V gene lost 4 bases and the J gene lost 4 bases, with 7 bases spanning the gap. This CDR3 has 12 residues. CDR1 and CDR2 (germline): SGHTA, FQGTGA. This chain's CDR3 is CASSYGGYGYTF. The DNA for the CDR3 is TGTGCCAGCAGCTACGGGGGCTATGGCTACACCTTC.

The chain joins TRBV7-9 to TRBJ2-2; D is unclear. The CDR3 has 17 residues. Trimming took off 5 bases at V and 4 bases at J, with 20 bases between the two ends. Germline CDR1 reads SEHNR; CDR2 reads FQNEAQ (reference sequence). The CDR3 reads CASSAPQLGQATGELFF. In DNA, the CDR3 is TGTGCCAGCAGCGCGCCCCAGCTAGGCCAGGCCACCGGGGAGCTGTTTTTT.

This clonotype appeared a few times. The V call is TRBV28, the J call TRBJ1-5; the match to TRBD1 covers 8 bases. Germline-derived CDR1 and CDR2 are MDHEN and SYDVKM. Losses at the gene ends were 4 bases for V and 2 bases for J; bases not matched to a gene: 7. The CDR3 covers 16 residues. The CDR3 spells CASSYQGAKGNQPQHF. CDR3 nucleotide sequence: TGTGCCAGCAGTTATCAGGGGGCGAAGGGCAATCAGCCCCAGCATTTT.

This clonotype was seen only a few times. The chain links TRBV5-1 to TRBJ2-3; possible D gene TRBD1, 5 bases. The CDR3 sequence is 13 residues long. V shed 0 bases and J shed 8 bases, with 10 bases lying between them. Germline V CDR1 and CDR2: SGHRS, YFSETQ. DNA for the CDR3: TGCGCCAGCAGCTTGGACAGGACCCCTACGCAGTATTTT. This gives the protein CASSLDRTPTQYF.

This clonotype has just one count. This chain joins TRBV7-3 and TRBJ2-1; 8 positions match TRBD1. The CDR3 runs 15 residues. Germline V gene sequence: CDR1 SGHTA, CDR2 FQGTGA. Trimming cost V 4 bases and J 5 bases; bases outside gene matches: 7. CDR3 in amino acids: CASSSSATGDNEQFF. CDR3 DNA: TGTGCCAGCAGCTCGTCCGCGACAGGGGACAATGAGCAGTTCTTC.

This clonotype has only a few counts. The CDR3 DNA follows: TGTGCCAGCAGTTCGAGGACTAGCGGGTATTGGAATGAGCAGTTCTTC. Its translation is CASSSRTSGYWNEQFF. This chain joins TRBV28 and TRBJ2-1; 11 nucleotides agree with TRBD2. The germline CDR1 and CDR2 sequences are MDHEN and SYDVKM. This CDR3 spans 16 amino acids. J gave up 7 bases and V 4 bases, and 9 bases lay outside the gene matches. Full variable domain (outside the CDR3, taken from reference TRBV28 and TRBJ2-1): DVKVTQSSRYLVKRTGEKVFLECVQDMDHENMFWYRQDPGLGLRLIYFSYDVKMKEKGDIPEGYSVSREKKERFSLILESASTNQTSMYLCASSSRTSGYWNEQFFGPGTRLTVL.

The chain has TRBV5-1 and TRBJ1-4, with D tentatively TRBD1 (6 bases). Germline V gives CDR1 SGHRS, CDR2 YFSETQ. Trimming took 3 bases from V and 4 from J, leaving 13 bases between them. The CDR3 runs 15 residues. The CDR3 loop reads CASSSVGRGNEKLFF. The CDR3 DNA reads as TGCGCCAGCAGCTCGGTAGGCAGGGGTAATGAAAAACTGTTTTTT.

This clonotype was recorded a few times. The CDR3 sequence: CASSQGDGEQFF. The CDR3 DNA sequence: TGTGCCAGCAGCCAAGGTGATGGCGAGCAGTTCTTC. This chain links TRBV3-1 with TRBJ2-1; no reliable D call. V was pared by 1 base and J by 10 bases, with 8 bases between. CDR1 is LGHDT, CDR2 YNNKEL, per germline (reference sequence). The CDR3 covers 12 residues.

The CDR3 here is CAISENEGRGQHF. The CDR3 DNA sequence: TGTGCCATCAGTGAGAACGAGGGGCGAGGGCAGCATTTT. This rearrangement joins TRBV10-3 to TRBJ1-5, with TRBD1 as a possible D gene (5 bases). The CDR3 is 13 residues long. Germline lookup yields CDR1 ENHRY and CDR2 SYGVKD. V lost 2 bases and J 13 bases, leaving 15 bases between the germline ends.